One T cell receptor (beta chain) is described in this entry. This table comes from immunoSEQ multiplex PCR, and its TCRdb copy is limited to in-frame clones, with some not included. The table shows 89,000 or so clones, with about 90% occurring only once. The data derive from a study of control samples from healthy donors and cancer patients. This CDR3 has 16 residues. Trimming shortened V by 5 bases and J by 4 bases, and 21 bases separated the two germline ends. The germline V gene has CDR1 LNHDA and CDR2 SQIVND (reference sequence). Source material: blood. This TCR came from a man aged 50-59 years in good health. This chain links TRBV19 with TRBJ2-7; D could derive from TRBD1 or TRBD2 (5 bases each). CDR3 amino acids: CASSATGTTNNYEQYF. The CDR3 DNA follows: TGTGCCAGTAGTGCTACCGGGACCACTAACAATTACGAGCAGTACTTC.